A single sample is the source of the 10 T cell receptor beta chains below, sequenced in a study of blood T cells in healthy people across ages. Through a sample-barcoded 5' primer and a J-beta primer mix, a second PCR was run for roughly 7 to 11 cycles. TCRdb ran MiXCR on the 5' RACE reads and lists one entry per CDR3 protein. The sample has about 1,800,000 distinct CDR3 sequences; roughly 28% are singletons. The sample consisted of blood. The receptors shown here come from a woman in her thirties in good health.

This clonotype was observed once. Written as DNA, the CDR3 is TGCAGTGCTAGAGTGAGCGGGGGTAGTGAGACCCAGTACTTC. Residues: CSARVSGGSETQYF. J is TRBJ2-5 and V is TRBV20-1; 8 nucleotides agree with TRBD2. The CDR3 loop spans 14 amino acids. The germline V gene has CDR1 DFQATT and CDR2 SNEGSKA (reference sequence). Trimming at V came to 1 base and at J to 5 bases, leaving 6 bases not matched to a gene.

This clonotype was seen more than once but under ten times. This chain links TRBV19 with TRBJ1-2; D not certain. V lost 3 bases and J lost 4, with 9 bases in between. This CDR3 comprises 13 residues. From germline, CDR1 is LNHDA and CDR2 SQIVND (reference sequence). CDR3 sequence reads: CASSIPWGYGYTF. Here the CDR3 DNA reads TGTGCCAGTAGTATCCCTTGGGGCTATGGCTACACCTTC.

In this sample, this clonotype turned up many times. J is TRBJ2-4 and V is TRBV10-3; the D gene is possibly TRBD2 (5 bases). The CDR3 is 14 residues long. Trimming shortened V by 0 bases and J by 7 bases, and 10 bases separated the two germline ends. The germline gives CDR1 ENHRY, CDR2 SYGVKD. The CDR3 region is CAISESAAVNIQYF. The CDR3 bases are TGTGCCATCAGTGAGTCCGCAGCGGTCAACATTCAGTACTTC.

This clonotype showed up just a few times. V is TRBV6-5 and J is TRBJ2-7; no firm D call. The CDR3 is 14 residues long. V gave up 4 bases and J gave up 2 bases, with 12 bases separating them. Germline lookup yields CDR1 MNHEY and CDR2 SVGAGI. DNA of the CDR3: TGTGCCAGCAGTTTGCGAACACCACCCTACGAGCAGTACTTC. Its protein product is CASSLRTPPYEQYF.

The chain has TRBV6-2 or TRBV6-3 and TRBJ2-1, with D perhaps matching TRBD1 (6 bases). CDR3 length equals 15 residues. Germline assignment: CDR1 MNHEY and CDR2 SVGEGT. Deletions cut 0 bases from V and 9 bases from J, with 15 bases between. This chain's CDR3 is CASSYSGAGVGEQFF. The CDR3 coding sequence is TGTGCCAGCAGTTACTCTGGGGCAGGGGTGGGTGAGCAGTTCTTC.

This clonotype appeared many times. In DNA, the CDR3 is TGCAGCGTTGGTCGGGGGCCTAGGGAGACCCAGTACTTC. It is translated as CSVGRGPRETQYF. This rearrangement joins TRBV29-1 to TRBJ2-5; D assignment may be TRBD1 or TRBD2 (6 bases each). The CDR3 length is 13 residues. V lost 4 bases and J 5 bases, leaving 14 bases between the germline ends. Germline loops: CDR1 SQVTM, CDR2 ANQGSEA.

This clonotype occurred many times. The V call is TRBV10-2, the J call TRBJ2-7; 7 nucleotides agree with TRBD1. The CDR3 has 15 residues. Unmatched junction bases numbered 18, after V lost 6 bases and J lost 10 bases. CDR1 and CDR2 (germline): WSHSY, SAAADI. Here the CDR3 reads CASRDRDSSKFVQYF. CDR3 DNA sequence: TGCGCCAGCAGGGACCGGGACAGCTCCAAGTTTGTACAGTACTTC.

The chain links TRBV12-5 to TRBJ2-2; no reliable D call. The CDR3 is 13 residues long. V was pared by 0 bases and J by 3 bases, with 2 bases between. Germline CDR1 is LGHNT and CDR2 is FRNRAP. The CDR3 sequence: CASGLVYTGELFF. The CDR3 nucleotides are TGTGCTAGTGGTTTGGTATACACCGGGGAGCTGTTTTTT. The entire variable domain, with the rest obtained from reference TRBV12-5 and TRBJ2-2, is as follows: DARVTQTPRHKVTEMGQEVTMRCQPILGHNTVFWYRQTMMQGLELLAYFRNRAPLDDSGMPKDRFSAEMPDATLATLKIQPSEPRDSAVYFCASGLVYTGELFFGEGSRLTVL.

This clonotype was recorded a few times. A much larger clone differs by one base, so this may be a read error. This rearrangement joins TRBV4-1 to TRBJ2-7; the D gene is possibly TRBD2 (6 bases). The CDR3 runs to 15 residues. The V gene's germline CDR1 is MGHRA and CDR2 YSYEKL. The CDR3: CAGSQSPGDSYEQYF. Written as DNA, the CDR3 is TGCGCCGGCAGCCAATCCCCGGGGGACTCCTACGAGCAGTACTTC.

About this clonotype itself: A read error is likely, as this CDR3 ends without the conserved phenylalanine or tryptophan. The CDR3 here is CASSLSGTERGYTV. The CDR3, as DNA: TGTGCCAGCAGCTTATCGGGGACAGAGAGAGGCTACACCGTC. V is TRBV7-2 and J is TRBJ1-2; 7 nucleotides align to TRBD1. The CDR3 is 14 residues long. The germline V gene encodes CDR1 SGHTA and CDR2 FQGNSA. V lost 2 bases, J lost 8 bases, and 8 bases stayed unmatched.